This T cell receptor (beta chain) was captured in a study of T-cell memory formation after mild COVID-19 (dated by TCRdb to about 2021). Background for the entire study: TCR sequence clusters from the two donors were found to be largely donor specific. T-cell clones expanding and contracting after mild COVID-19 in two donors were tracked by longitudinal TCRalpha and TCRbeta repertoire sequencing. The cohort was made up of two young adult volunteers, one female and one male, who were previously healthy.

Ficoll-Paque density gradient centrifugation was used to isolate PBMCs. Sequenced on an Illumina NovaSeq 6000. TCRalpha and TCRbeta cDNA libraries were constructed by 5'RACE with constant-segment primers, with sample barcodes and unique molecular identifiers being introduced. RNA was extracted from every sample with Trizol reagent. Amplification of the libraries took two PCR steps, and the second step added a second sample barcode plus Illumina TruSeq adapters. Sequencing of the libraries was done on an Illumina NovaSeq, producing 2 x 150 bp paired-end reads. On the authors' methods: The reads were demultiplexed and collapsed into UMI-guided consensus sequences using migec v1.2.7. Using mixcr v2.1.11, UMI consensuses were aligned to TRA and TRB V and J templates and then assembled into clonotypes. A clonotype was counted as expanded or contracted only when both edgeR and NoisET called the clonotype significant, with the noise models trained on biological replicates. For edgeR calls, the cutoffs were a false discovery rate-adjusted p below 0.01 and a log2 fold-change threshold of 1. As an exploratory analysis of dynamics, max-normalized trajectories of the 1000 most abundant clonotypes were examined by PCA with hierarchical clustering. The CD4 or CD8 phenotype of responding clones was assigned using the separately sequenced CD4+ and CD8+ repertoires. TCRdb trimmed public reads at Q25 via fastp, called clones via MiXCR and kept in-frame beta chains. Identical CDR3 protein sequences are pooled into one entry, listed with their most common genes and DNA. The authors' filters were not applied to this entry. The sample data list 200,000 to 250,000 distinct CDR3 sequences, and 10% of these were observed just once. Under 3.5% of the sample is taken by the ten largest.

This clonotype was observed a handful of times. Its recognized antigen is unknown. Base-call qualities are not available, and no considerably larger clone is one nucleotide away. Here is what the overall study found, with its caveats: SARS-CoV-2 specificity of the second-wave clones peaking on day 37 was not confirmed. The detection of some responding clones in pre-infection memory suggests that pre-existing cross-reactive memory T cells joined the SARS-CoV-2 response. Balanced CD4/CD8 phenotypes were observed for clones contracting from day 15 to 85, whereas a bias towards CD4+ was observed for a second wave of clones expanding from day 15 to 37. Contracting CD4+ clones were located mainly in the CM and EM memory subsets, whereas CD8+ clones were found to be enriched in EMRA. The study covered only a couple of mild cases, and larger cohorts including severe cases with pre-infection samples were considered necessary.

At the junction V is shortened by 5 bases and J by 5 bases; bases outside the gene matches: 10. CDR1 SGHVS and CDR2 FNYEAQ were looked up in the germline V gene. CDR3 length: 15 amino acids, cysteine to phenylalanine. Only the CDR3 portion is preserved as DNA: 45 bases, with reading frame beginning at the first base. This chain is built from TRBV7-6 and TRBJ2-5; TRBD2 agrees with 8 junctional bases. The sequence was obtained from a man younger than 30 who had mild COVID-19 (a few samples of this study predate the infection). The sample titles of this study are shuffled in the database, so cell type and time point are left out; the donor was told from shared clones. Specimen: PBMCs or a T cell subset sorted from them (not recorded which). The CDR3 region: CASSRLGGAWETQYF. The DNA sequence is given as TGTGCCAGCAGCCGCCTCGGGGGGGCCTGGGAGACCCAGTACTTC. The full variable domain, completed from the reference TRBV7-6 and TRBJ2-5 proteins outside the CDR3, reads GAGVSQSPRYKVTKRGQDVALRCDPISGHVSLYWYRQALGQGPEFLTYFNYEAQQDKSGLPNDRFSAERPEGSISTLTIQRTEQRDSAMYRCASSRLGGAWETQYFGPGTRLLVL.